The next 32 T cell receptor beta chains were all read from a single sample in a study of T cell responses to AZD1222 COVID-19 vaccine. The assay was immunoSEQ multiplex PCR, and TCRdb's table has in-frame clones only and misses some. Here the sample spans some 120,000 clones, about 90% being singletons. The sample was peripheral blood, taken on day 0 of AZD1222 vaccination. The receptor source for this set is an adult in good health.

This clone was seen more than once but under ten times. The chain carries TRBV19 and TRBJ2-2; unclear D gene. CDR3 length: 15 amino acids. Trimming took 6 bases from V and 3 from J, leaving 14 bases between them. CDR1 and CDR2 from the germline V gene are LNHDA and SQIVND (reference sequence). The CDR3: CASSWSTVYTGELFF. In nucleotides, the CDR3 is TGTGCCAGTAGCTGGAGCACAGTGTACACCGGGGAGCTGTTTTTT.

The chain couples TRBV9 to TRBJ1-1, with unresolved D. V was trimmed by 5 bases and J by 0 bases, leaving 14 bases between them. The germline gives CDR1 SGDLS, CDR2 YYNGEE. This CDR3 has 15 residues. This chain's CDR3 is CASSGMGSLNTEAFF. DNA of the CDR3: TGTGCCAGCAGTGGAATGGGCAGCCTGAACACTGAAGCTTTCTTT. The variable domain in full, with the rest retrieved from reference TRBV9 and TRBJ1-1, is DSGVTQTPKHLITATGQRVTLRCSPRSGDLSVYWYQQSLDQGLQFLIQYYNGEERAKGNILERFSAQQFPDLHSELNLSSLELGDSALYFCASSGMGSLNTEAFFGQGTRLTVV.

This clone has a handful of counts. The V gene is TRBV5-1, the J gene TRBJ1-4, with D perhaps TRBD1 (5 bases). The V gene's germline CDR1 is SGHRS and CDR2 YFSETQ. Trimming removed 2 bases at V and 6 bases at J, with 17 bases between. The CDR3 runs to 16 residues. The CDR3 DNA reads as TGCGCCAGCAGCTTTTCCGGACACGGCGTGGATGAAAAACTGTTTTTT. It encodes CASSFSGHGVDEKLFF. The entire variable domain, with the rest obtained from reference TRBV5-1 and TRBJ1-4, is as follows: KAGVTQTPRYLIKTRGQQVTLSCSPISGHRSVSWYQQTPGQGLQFLFEYFSETQRNKGNFPGRFSGRQFSNSRSEMNVSTLELGDSALYLCASSFSGHGVDEKLFFGSGTQLSVL.

This chain joins TRBV5-6 and TRBJ1-5, with 11 bases matching TRBD1. V was clipped by 3 bases and J by 7 bases; unmatched bases: 9. The CDR3 is 16 residues long. Germline V gene lookup returns CDR1 SGHDT and CDR2 YYEEEE. In nucleotides, the CDR3 is TGTGCCAGCAGCTCCCGGACAGGGGGCTTGAGGCAGCCCCAGCATTTT. This codes for CASSSRTGGLRQPQHF.

The genes are TRBV5-6 and TRBJ1-5, with D tentatively TRBD1 (5 bases). V was clipped by 4 bases and J by 0 bases, with 14 bases between them. The CDR3 length is 16 residues. The V gene's germline CDR1 is SGHDT and CDR2 YYEEEE. The CDR3 region has the DNA TGTGCCAGCAGCCTGGGTGGAGGGGATAGCAATCAGCCCCAGCATTTT. Its protein is CASSLGGGDSNQPQHF.

V usage is TRBV5-1 and J usage is TRBJ1-4, with a weak D call TRBD1 (5 bases). The length of the CDR3 is 14 residues. Germline-derived CDR1 and CDR2 are SGHRS and YFSETQ. The germline V and J ends were trimmed by 1 base and 7 bases, with 11 bases remaining between them. The CDR3 nucleotides are TGCGCCAGCAGCTTGTCGGGGGTCGGTGAAAAACTGTTTTTT. Protein sequence: CASSLSGVGEKLFF.

The CDR3 spells CASRGWDRGFTGELFF. For the CDR3, the DNA is TGTGCCAGCAGGGGGTGGGACAGGGGATTCACCGGGGAGCTGTTTTTT. The V and J genes are TRBV3-1 (or the pseudogene TRBV3-2) and TRBJ2-2; TRBD1 matches at 10 bases. This CDR3 is built from 16 residues. J gave up 4 bases and V 6 bases, and 8 bases lay outside the gene matches. Per the germline V gene, CDR1 is LGHDT and CDR2 is YNNKEL (reference sequence).

V usage is TRBV12-5 and J usage is TRBJ2-3, with 10 bases fitting TRBD2. CDR1 and CDR2 (germline): LGHNT, FRNRAP. Trimming took 0 bases from V and 5 from J; bases not matched to a gene: 5. The CDR3 runs 16 residues. CDR3 nucleotides: TGTGCTAGTGGTTTGGTACGAGCGGGAGGGATAGATACGCAGTATTTT. Encoded protein: CASGLVRAGGIDTQYF.

The genes are TRBV18 and TRBJ2-5; TRBD1 is a possible D gene (6 bases). Trimming left V 4 bases short and J 0 bases short, with 15 bases between. Germline CDR1 KGHSH, CDR2 LQKENI. This CDR3 has 16 residues. DNA of the CDR3: TGTGCCAGCTCACTTGGACAGAATTCGTACCAAGAGACCCAGTACTTC. Translating gives CASSLGQNSYQETQYF.

The V and J genes are TRBV6-5 and TRBJ1-2; 7 nucleotides align to TRBD1. Germline V CDR1 and CDR2: MNHEY, SVGAGI. The J segment lost 7 bases and the V segment lost 6 bases, leaving 5 bases of the junction unmatched. There are 12 residues in the CDR3. CDR3 in amino acids: CASSRQGGGYTF. The CDR3, as DNA: TGTGCCAGCAGCCGACAGGGTGGTGGCTACACCTTC.

This chain connects TRBV28 to TRBJ1-4, with 7 bases aligning to TRBD1. Germline CDR1 reads MDHEN; CDR2 reads SYDVKM. There are 14 residues in the CDR3. Trimming removed 2 bases from V and 8 bases from J; junction bases left unmatched: 5. The CDR3 is CASSLRRGEEKLFF. CDR3 nucleotide sequence: TGTGCCAGCAGTTTACGCAGGGGGGAGGAAAAACTGTTTTTT.

The rearrangement links TRBV19 to TRBJ2-5; no definite D call. The CDR3 has 12 amino acids. CDR1 LNHDA and CDR2 SQIVND come from the germline V gene (reference sequence). Trimming removed 3 bases from V and 4 bases from J, with 6 bases in between. The CDR3 spells CASSIFGETQYF. CDR3 coding DNA: TGTGCCAGTAGTATTTTCGGAGAGACCCAGTACTTC.

Here the CDR3 DNA reads TGTGCCAGCTCACCACCGGTCGCAGGGATCTACGAGCAGTACTTC. Its protein is CASSPPVAGIYEQYF. This chain uses TRBV18 with TRBJ2-7; D is perhaps TRBD1 (5 bases). The CDR3 length is 15 residues. The germline CDR1 and CDR2 sequences are KGHSH and LQKENI. The V end lost 0 bases, the J end lost 3 bases, and 12 bases lay between the germline ends. Variable domain in full (rest from reference TRBV18 and TRBJ2-7): NAGVMQNPRHLVRRRGQEARLRCSPMKGHSHVYWYRQLPEEGLKFMVYLQKENIIDESGMPKERFSAEFPKEGPSILRIQQVVRGDSAAYFCASSPPVAGIYEQYFGPGTRLTVT.

The chain employs TRBV29-1 and TRBJ1-5; D may be TRBD1 (6 bases). The CDR3 has 14 residues. V was pared by 4 bases and J by 3 bases, with 13 bases between. Germline V CDR1 and CDR2: SQVTM, ANQGSEA. The CDR3 spells CSVVVQGDNQPQHF. Written as DNA, the CDR3 is TGCAGCGTTGTTGTACAGGGAGACAATCAGCCCCAGCATTTT. The complete variable domain, with remaining parts taken from reference TRBV29-1 and TRBJ1-5, reads SAVISQKPSRDICQRGTSLTIQCQVDSQVTMMFWYRQQPGQSLTLIATANQGSEATYESGFVIDKFPISRPNLTFSTLTVSNMSPEDSSIYLCSVVVQGDNQPQHFGDGTRLSIL.

The chain combines TRBV2 with TRBJ2-1; 16 nucleotides align to TRBD2. Trimming removed 7 bases from V and 5 bases from J; junction bases left unmatched: 11. CDR1 and CDR2 (germline): SNHLY, FYNNEI. The CDR3 loop spans 18 amino acids. CDR3 coding DNA: TGTGCCAGCACCTACTCGGGACTAGCGGGAGGGACTAACAATGAGCAGTTCTTC. It translates to CASTYSGLAGGTNNEQFF.

The V call is TRBV12-3 or TRBV12-4, the J call TRBJ1-3, with D perhaps matching TRBD1 (5 bases). The CDR3 sequence is 13 residues long. V was trimmed by 5 bases and J by 4 bases, leaving 9 bases between them. In nucleotides, the CDR3 is TGTGCCAGCAGTCGGGGGGGAGGAAACACCATATATTTT. Its protein is CASSRGGGNTIYF.

This chain connects TRBV5-1 to TRBJ2-7; 9 positions agree with TRBD1. J lost 0 bases, V lost 4 bases, and 8 bases had no gene match. The CDR3 extends over 16 amino acids. Looked up from germline, CDR1 is SGHRS and CDR2 is YFSETQ. The CDR3 DNA is TGCGCCAGCAGCCTAGGGACAGGGATCCTCTCCTACGAGCAGTACTTC. Translation gives CASSLGTGILSYEQYF.

J is TRBJ2-2 and V is TRBV28; 7 bases fit TRBD2. Germline V lookup: CDR1 MDHEN, CDR2 SYDVKM. Trimming took 3 bases from V and 6 from J; bases not matched to a gene: 4. This CDR3 spans 14 amino acids. The CDR3 protein is CASSFAGAPGELFF. DNA of the CDR3: TGTGCCAGCAGTTTCGCGGGAGCCCCCGGGGAGCTGTTTTTT.

J is TRBJ2-5 and V is TRBV13, with D unclear. The germline gives CDR1 PRHDT, CDR2 FYEKMQ (reference sequence). The V end was cut by 1 base, the J end by 2 bases, with 8 bases between. The CDR3 covers 14 residues. The chain's CDR3 is CASSLDTEQETQYF. CDR3 in DNA: TGTGCCAGCAGCTTAGATACAGAACAAGAGACCCAGTACTTC.

The chain couples TRBV19 to TRBJ1-4; D is ambiguous. V lost 2 bases to trimming and J lost 8 bases, with 18 bases between them. Germline-derived CDR1 and CDR2 are LNHDA and SQIVND (reference sequence). The CDR3 extends over 16 amino acids. CDR3 amino acids: CASSIRGVSEGEKLFF. The CDR3 coding sequence is TGTGCCAGTAGTATACGCGGAGTTTCTGAGGGCGAAAAACTGTTTTTT.

V usage is TRBV5-1 and J usage is TRBJ2-1, with D possibly being TRBD2 (6 bases). The V end lost 1 base, the J end lost 3 bases, and 11 bases lay between the germline ends. The CDR3 length is 15 residues. CDR1 is SGHRS and CDR2 is YFSETQ in the germline V gene. CDR3 residues: CASSLMGTGYNEQFF. The CDR3, as DNA: TGCGCCAGCAGCTTGATGGGGACTGGCTACAATGAGCAGTTCTTC.

The V call is TRBV7-9, the J call TRBJ1-4, with D unresolved. The V and J ends lost 5 bases and 5 bases respectively, with 18 bases between them. The length of the CDR3 is 16 residues. Germline V lookup: CDR1 SEHNR, CDR2 FQNEAQ (reference sequence). CDR3 region: CASSPRQFGENEKLFF. The CDR3 nucleotides are TGTGCCAGCAGCCCCCGTCAGTTTGGAGAGAATGAAAAACTGTTTTTT.

V is TRBV28 and J is TRBJ1-5, with unresolved D. CDR1 MDHEN and CDR2 SYDVKM come from the germline V gene. This CDR3 has 11 residues. V lost 7 bases to trimming and J lost 3 bases, with 4 bases between them. Here the CDR3 DNA reads TGTGCCAGCACCACCAATCAGCCCCAGCATTTT. Amino acids: CASTTNQPQHF. Using reference TRBV28 and TRBJ1-5 for the parts outside the CDR3, the full variable domain is DVKVTQSSRYLVKRTGEKVFLECVQDMDHENMFWYRQDPGLGLRLIYFSYDVKMKEKGDIPEGYSVSREKKERFSLILESASTNQTSMYLCASTTNQPQHFGDGTRLSIL.

The V gene is TRBV11-2, the J gene TRBJ2-1, with D perhaps assigned TRBD1 or TRBD2 (6 bases each). V lost 4 bases, J lost 2 bases, and 15 bases lay in between. Germline values: CDR1 SGHAT, CDR2 FQNNGV. The CDR3 sequence is 16 residues long. The CDR3 protein is CASSSRRGVTYNEQFF. The CDR3 DNA is TGTGCCAGCAGCTCCAGAAGGGGGGTGACCTACAATGAGCAGTTCTTC.

This rearrangement joins TRBV9 to TRBJ2-4; D gene unclear. The CDR3 runs to 11 residues. Deletions cut 3 bases from V and 11 bases from J, with 9 bases between. Germline CDR1 reads SGDLS; CDR2 reads YYNGEE. The CDR3: CASSAGYVQYF. The CDR3 DNA is TGTGCCAGCAGCGCCGGATATGTTCAGTACTTC.

The chain has TRBV6-8 and TRBJ1-1; TRBD1 is a possible D gene (5 bases). This CDR3 spans 15 amino acids. Trimming pared 5 bases from V and 0 bases from J, leaving 13 bases between. Germline values: CDR1 MNHGY, CDR2 SAAAGT. Here the CDR3 reads CASSIKQEMNTEAFF. CDR3 DNA: TGTGCCAGCAGTATAAAACAGGAGATGAACACTGAAGCTTTCTTT.

J is TRBJ2-5 and V is TRBV5-4; tentatively, D is TRBD2 (6 bases). This CDR3 comprises 16 residues. Trimming cost V 2 bases and J 0 bases, with 14 bases left between them. Germline assignment: CDR1 SGHNT and CDR2 YYREEE (reference sequence). The CDR3 loop is CASSLGLSSDQETQYF. The CDR3 region has the DNA TGTGCCAGCAGCTTAGGACTATCGAGCGACCAAGAGACCCAGTACTTC.

The chain has TRBV5-1 and TRBJ2-5; 7 nucleotides line up with TRBD1. Germline CDR1 reads SGHRS; CDR2 reads YFSETQ. This CDR3 spans 15 amino acids. J was trimmed by 5 bases and V by 4 bases; bases with no gene match: 11. The CDR3, as DNA: TGCGCCAGCAGCAGATCAGGGACAGAGAGGGAGACCCAGTACTTC. It yields the protein CASSRSGTERETQYF.

This chain joins TRBV9 and TRBJ2-6; TRBD1 agrees at 8 bases. The V segment lost 6 bases and the J segment 0 bases; nucleotides outside the gene matches: 8. This CDR3 region has 17 residues. CDR1 is SGDLS, CDR2 YYNGEE, per germline. Here the CDR3 DNA reads TGTGCCAGCACAATTAGTACAGGGGGCTCTGGGGCCAACGTCCTGACTTTC. It is translated as CASTISTGGSGANVLTF. Complete variable domain (other parts from reference TRBV9 and TRBJ2-6): DSGVTQTPKHLITATGQRVTLRCSPRSGDLSVYWYQQSLDQGLQFLIQYYNGEERAKGNILERFSAQQFPDLHSELNLSSLELGDSALYFCASTISTGGSGANVLTFGAGSRLTVL.

With regard to this clone: Germline is not matched at one junction end, which may reflect a read error. The genes are TRBV24-1 and TRBJ2-1, with TRBD2 as a possible D gene (5 bases). This CDR3 region has 17 residues. CDR1 is KGHDR, CDR2 SFDVKD, per germline. The CDR3 spells CTTSDPLPGSSYNEQFF. In nucleotides, the CDR3 is TGTACCACCAGTGACCCTTTACCTGGGAGCTCCTACAATGAGCAGTTCTTC.

The chain uses TRBV28 and TRBJ2-7, with 12 nucleotides matching TRBD2. Germline CDR1 is MDHEN and CDR2 is SYDVKM. V dropped 5 bases and J dropped 3; count of bases not matched to a gene: 14. The length of the CDR3 is 18 residues. CDR3 amino acids: CASSPPPSGRAPGYEQYF. As DNA, the CDR3 is TGTGCCAGCAGTCCGCCCCCTAGCGGGAGGGCCCCAGGCTACGAGCAGTACTTC.

The chain links TRBV2 to TRBJ2-7; D is ambiguous. The ends were cut back, 2 bases at V and 3 bases at J, with 2 bases in the middle. Looked up from germline, CDR1 is SNHLY and CDR2 is FYNNEI. The CDR3 contains 11 residues. The CDR3 nucleotides are TGTGCCAGCAGTGAACACTACGAGCAGTACTTC. Encoded protein: CASSEHYEQYF.